A single T cell receptor beta chain is shown here with its context. Antigen specificity is unknown. The CDR3 covers 17 residues. Losses at the gene ends were 4 bases for V and 11 bases for J; bases not matched to a gene: 20. CDR1 is MNHNS, CDR2 SASEGT, per germline. Amplified TCR beta CDR3 regions were obtained using RNA transcripts as template. First-round RT-PCR with HTBI primers preceded a second-round multiplex PCR. TCRdb analysed the multiplex PCR reads with MiXCR anew, one entry per CDR3 protein. Seen here are some 170,000 distinct CDR3 sequences, roughly two fifths observed once, and the top ten hold approximately 8.9%. The data stem from a study of Graves' ophthalmopathy and Graves' hyperthyroidism. Broader study findings: Among expanded thyroid clonotypes above 0.001 frequency, most also occurred in blood.

The TCR was taken from a man aged 25 to 40 with Graves' ophthalmopathy. Sequencing used peripheral blood. The rearrangement joins TRBV6-1 to TRBJ1-5; the match to TRBD1 covers 7 bases. CDR3 residues: CASSASTGTALVLSQHF. The CDR3 nucleotides are TGTGCCAGCAGTGCTTCAACCGGGACAGCCTTAGTATTGTCCCAGCATTTT.